Below are 15 T cell receptor beta chains sequenced from a single sample in a study of cytomegalovirus exposure and HLA in healthy donors. The PCR employed 60 Vbeta primers together with 13 Jbeta primers. Assay used: immunoSEQ multiplex PCR; TCRdb lists only in-frame clones, some missing. Of 75,000 to 85,000 clones in the sample, over 70% are singletons; the top ten hold 0.9% to 1.2%. Sequencing was carried out using PBMCs. The source is a male donor in good health and CMV-seronegative.

V usage is TRBV4-1 and J usage is TRBJ1-2; 7 bases map to TRBD1. Germline CDR1 reads MGHRA; CDR2 reads YSYEKL. This CDR3 contains 14 residues. V gave up 0 bases and J gave up 6 bases; unmatched junction bases: 4. CDR3: CASSQDERGHGYTF. The CDR3 DNA follows: TGCGCCAGCAGCCAAGATGAGAGGGGGCATGGCTACACCTTC.

This clone is a singleton in its sample. This chain uses TRBV30 with TRBJ1-1, with TRBD1 matching 7 bases. V trimming: 0 bases; J trimming: 3 bases; junction bases outside the gene matches: 4. The CDR3 runs to 14 residues. Germline assignment: CDR1 GTSNPN and CDR2 SVGIG (reference sequence). CDR3 DNA sequence: TGTGCCTGGAGTGTCGGGACAGTACACACTGAAGCTTTCTTT. Residues: CAWSVGTVHTEAFF.

The chain uses TRBV27 and TRBJ1-2; D gene uncertain. The CDR3 is 13 amino acids. CDR1 and CDR2 from the germline V gene are MNHEY and SMNVEV (reference sequence). The ends were cut back, 5 bases at V and 5 bases at J, with 12 bases in the middle. The CDR3 DNA reads as TGTGCCAGCAGTGCCCGACCGGGATATGGCTACACCTTC. It codes for CASSARPGYGYTF.

CDR3 sequence (DNA): TGTGCCAGCAGCCCCGGGGTAGCGGGGGCAGATACGCAGTATTTT. It yields the protein CASSPGVAGADTQYF. The V call is TRBV7-6, the J call TRBJ2-3, with TRBD2 matching 9 bases. Germline CDR1 and CDR2: SGHVS and FNYEAQ. With 5 bases clipped from V and 4 bases from J, the junction kept 7 bases outside the gene matches. The CDR3 loop spans 15 amino acids.

This clone was observed once. The V gene is TRBV27, the J gene TRBJ2-3, with D tentatively TRBD1 (6 bases). The CDR3 totals 14 residues. Germline CDR1 reads MNHEY; CDR2 reads SMNVEV (reference sequence). Trimming took off 7 bases at V and 1 base at J, with 12 bases between the two ends. The CDR3 reads CASIYRVRTDTQYF. CDR3 bases: TGTGCCAGCATTTACAGGGTCCGCACAGATACGCAGTATTTT.

The CDR3 DNA is TGTGCCAGCTCACCACGGTCAGGACAGGGTCTCTACTCTGGAAACACCATATATTTT. Translation gives CASSPRSGQGLYSGNTIYF. The V and J genes are TRBV18 and TRBJ1-3, with 8 bases lining up with TRBD1. The CDR3 has 19 amino acids. The ends lost 1 base at V and 0 bases at J; junction bases unmatched: 11. CDR1 KGHSH and CDR2 LQKENI come from the germline V gene.

The chain couples TRBV4-2 to TRBJ2-3, with 7 bases identical to TRBD2. CDR1 LGHNA and CDR2 YNFKEQ come from the germline V gene. V lost 1 base, J lost 3 bases, and 4 bases stayed unmatched. This CDR3 has 15 amino acids. CDR3: CASSQGLAWTDTQYF. In nucleotides, the CDR3 is TGTGCCAGCAGCCAAGGACTAGCCTGGACAGATACGCAGTATTTT.

The J gene is TRBJ2-1, the V gene TRBV27; 11 bases are shared with TRBD2. CDR1 and CDR2 from the germline V gene are MNHEY and SMNVEV (reference sequence). V gave up 6 bases and J gave up 6 bases; unmatched junction bases: 7. This CDR3 is 15 amino acids long. The CDR3: CASRTQLAGVNEQFF. The DNA for the CDR3 is TGTGCCAGCAGGACCCAACTAGCGGGAGTCAATGAGCAGTTCTTC.

The chain couples TRBV18 to TRBJ1-3; 7 nucleotides line up with TRBD1. The CDR3 length is 17 residues. Per the germline V gene, CDR1 is KGHSH and CDR2 is LQKENI. Losses at the gene ends were 4 bases for V and 0 bases for J; bases not matched to a gene: 9. The CDR3 sequence: CASSLNRDSGSGNTIYF. The CDR3 DNA is TGTGCCAGCTCACTTAACCGGGACAGCGGCTCTGGAAACACCATATATTTT.

The rearrangement links TRBV6-1 to TRBJ2-4, with no clear D. Trimming pared 3 bases from V and 7 bases from J, leaving 10 bases between. Germline V gene sequence: CDR1 MNHNS, CDR2 SASEGT. The length of the CDR3 is 13 residues. CDR3 sequence (DNA): TGTGCCAGCAGTGAGCAGTATCAGAACATTCAGTACTTC. It encodes CASSEQYQNIQYF.

Only one count was recorded for this clone. The chain's CDR3 is CASSRGGGEETQYF. As DNA, the CDR3 is TGTGCCAGCAGCCGTGGGGGGGGAGAAGAGACCCAGTACTTC. The rearrangement uses TRBV5-4 and TRBJ2-5; 7 bases align to TRBD2. With V trimmed by 4 bases and J by 3 bases, 6 bases remained unmatched. This CDR3 is 14 amino acids long. Germline V gene lookup returns CDR1 SGHNT and CDR2 YYREEE (reference sequence).

CDR3 amino acids: CASSEIGGANEKLFF. The CDR3 region has the DNA TGCGCCAGCAGTGAGATAGGGGGAGCTAATGAAAAACTGTTTTTT. The gene calls are TRBV10-2 and TRBJ1-4, with a possible D match to TRBD1 (6 bases). Trimming pared 2 bases from V and 3 bases from J, leaving 10 bases between. The length of the CDR3 is 15 residues. Germline V gene sequence: CDR1 WSHSY, CDR2 SAAADI.

The V gene is TRBV12-5, the J gene TRBJ2-7; D unresolved. The CDR3 runs 13 residues. Germline-derived CDR1 and CDR2 are LGHNT and FRNRAP. V dropped 3 bases and J dropped 6 bases, with 12 bases sitting between them. The CDR3: CASGFRLDSEQYF. The CDR3 DNA reads as TGTGCTAGTGGTTTCCGACTCGACTCCGAGCAGTACTTC.

CDR3 residues: CASSPRGQGVQETQYF. The CDR3 DNA follows: TGTGCCAGCTCACCAAGAGGACAGGGCGTTCAAGAGACCCAGTACTTC. The genes are TRBV18 and TRBJ2-5; 8 nucleotides align to TRBD1. Germline V gene lookup returns CDR1 KGHSH and CDR2 LQKENI. V trimming: 2 bases; J trimming: 2 bases; junction bases outside the gene matches: 7. This CDR3 has 16 amino acids.

This clone was counted only a few times. This chain joins TRBV9 and TRBJ1-3; the D gene is possibly TRBD1 (6 bases). The CDR3 is 16 amino acids. Germline V gene data show CDR1 as SGDLS and CDR2 as YYNGEE. Deletions cut 3 bases from V and 0 bases from J, with 13 bases between. The CDR3, as DNA: TGTGCCAGCAGCGGGGGGCGGACCTCCTCTGGAAACACCATATATTTT. Protein product: CASSGGRTSSGNTIYF.